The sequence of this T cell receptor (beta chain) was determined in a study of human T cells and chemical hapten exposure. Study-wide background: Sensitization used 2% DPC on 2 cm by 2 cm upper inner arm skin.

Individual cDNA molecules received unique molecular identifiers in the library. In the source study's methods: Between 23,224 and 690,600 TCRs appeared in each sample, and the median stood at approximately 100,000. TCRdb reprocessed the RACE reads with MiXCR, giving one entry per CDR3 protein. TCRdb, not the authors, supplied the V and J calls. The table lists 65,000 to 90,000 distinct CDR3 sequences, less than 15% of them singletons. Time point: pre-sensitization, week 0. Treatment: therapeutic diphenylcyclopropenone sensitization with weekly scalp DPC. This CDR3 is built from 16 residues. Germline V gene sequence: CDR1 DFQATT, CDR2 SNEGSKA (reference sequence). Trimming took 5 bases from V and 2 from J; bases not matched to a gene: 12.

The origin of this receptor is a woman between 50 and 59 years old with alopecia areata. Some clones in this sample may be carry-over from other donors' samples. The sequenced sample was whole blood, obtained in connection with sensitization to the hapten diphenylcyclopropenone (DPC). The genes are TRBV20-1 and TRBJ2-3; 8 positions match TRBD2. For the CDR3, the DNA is TGCAGTGCTCCCCTTCGGGAGGGCTCCATCACAGATACGCAGTATTTT. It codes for CSAPLREGSITDTQYF.